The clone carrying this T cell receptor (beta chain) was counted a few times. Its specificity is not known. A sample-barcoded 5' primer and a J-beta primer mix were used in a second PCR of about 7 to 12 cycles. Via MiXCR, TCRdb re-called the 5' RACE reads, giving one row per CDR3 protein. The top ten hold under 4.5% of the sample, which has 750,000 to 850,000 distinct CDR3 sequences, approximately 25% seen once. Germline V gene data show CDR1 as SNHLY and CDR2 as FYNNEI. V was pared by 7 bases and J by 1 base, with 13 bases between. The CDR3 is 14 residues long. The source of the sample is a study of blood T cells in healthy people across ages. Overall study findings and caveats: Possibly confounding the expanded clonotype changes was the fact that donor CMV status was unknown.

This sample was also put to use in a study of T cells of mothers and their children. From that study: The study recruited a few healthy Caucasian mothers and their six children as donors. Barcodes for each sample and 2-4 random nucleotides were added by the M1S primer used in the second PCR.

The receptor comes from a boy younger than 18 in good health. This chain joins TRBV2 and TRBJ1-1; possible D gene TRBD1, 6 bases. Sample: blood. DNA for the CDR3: TGTGCCAGCATGGGGGCAGGGCCGAACACTGAAGCTTTCTTT. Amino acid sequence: CASMGAGPNTEAFF.